These 17 T cell receptor beta chains were all obtained from the same sample, sequenced in a study of CD8 T cells in ankylosing spondylitis (dated by TCRdb to 2016 to 2017). The antigens these receptors bind are not known. Preparation of the library involved 5' RACE. The instrument given in TCRdb is Illumina HiSeq 2500. Using fastp at Q25 and MiXCR, TCRdb reprocessed the public reads and kept productive beta chains. Records with the same CDR3 protein are collapsed into one entry carrying the most frequent genes and DNA. The sample yields about 450,000 distinct CDR3 sequences; more than 25% were counted once. Together, the top ten hold about 0.92% of the sample. Beyond this particular receptor, the publication reports: A TCR beta motif made up of under ten highly homologous amino acid variants appeared to be characteristic of blood from ankylosing spondylitis patients.

The sequencing sample was made of blood, either unsorted or a sorted T cell fraction (not recorded which). All receptors come from a male donor with ankylosing spondylitis.

The chain couples TRBV2 to TRBJ2-7; D remains ambiguous. The CDR3 has 13 amino acids. Trimming removed 7 bases at V and 3 bases at J, with 13 bases between. Per germline, CDR1 SNHLY and CDR2 FYNNEI. The CDR3 region is CASNPERIYEQYV. The CDR3 DNA follows: TGTGCCAGCAACCCGGAACGAATCTACGAGCAGTACGTC.

The gene calls are TRBV11-2 and TRBJ2-1, with 13 bases identical to TRBD2. The germline CDR1 and CDR2 sequences are SGHAT and FQNNGV. CDR3 length equals 18 residues. The ends lost 1 base at V and 2 bases at J; junction bases unmatched: 5. The CDR3 protein is CASSLGTSGRAPYNEQFF. The DNA of the CDR3 is TGTGCCAGCAGCTTAGGCACTAGCGGGAGGGCACCCTACAATGAGCAGTTCTTC.

This chain connects TRBV19 to TRBJ2-1; TRBD2 aligns across 11 bases. J gave up 0 bases and V 10 bases, and 8 bases lay outside the gene matches. Germline CDR1 reads LNHDA; CDR2 reads SQIVND (reference sequence). This CDR3 is 16 amino acids long. The CDR3 DNA sequence: TGTGCCACTCGGGGGCTAGCGGGGGGCTCCTACAATGAGCAGTTCTTC. This codes for CATRGLAGGSYNEQFF.

This clonotype has a handful of counts. The V and J genes are TRBV2 and TRBJ1-5; tentative D call: TRBD1 (5 bases). Germline CDR1 and CDR2: SNHLY and FYNNEI. The CDR3 consists of 16 residues. V lost 0 bases and J lost 4, with 13 bases in between. CDR3 nucleotides: TGTGCCAGCAGTGAAGCGCGGGGGTTCGGAAATCAGCCCCAGCATTTT. This encodes CASSEARGFGNQPQHF. Supplemented by reference TRBV2 and TRBJ1-5, the full variable domain reads EPEVTQTPSHQVTQMGQEVILRCVPISNHLYFYWYRQILGQKVEFLVSFYNNEISEKSEIFDDQFSVERPDGSNFTLKIRSTKLEDSAMYFCASSEARGFGNQPQHFGDGTRLSIL.

This clonotype was picked up a small number of times. J is TRBJ1-1 and V is TRBV20-1, with a tentative D call TRBD1 (5 bases). Per the germline V gene, CDR1 is DFQATT and CDR2 is SNEGSKA (reference sequence). Trimming removed 0 bases from V and 3 bases from J, with 14 bases in between. This CDR3 region has 15 residues. In DNA form, the CDR3 reads TGCAGTGCTAGAGATATGGGGCAGGTGCACACTGAAGCTTTCTTT. Translated: CSARDMGQVHTEAFF.

This clonotype was detected only a few times. The chain employs TRBV6-5 and TRBJ2-7; unclear D gene. The CDR3 spans 15 residues. The germline CDR1 and CDR2 sequences are MNHEY and SVGAGI. Deletions cut 0 bases from V and 6 bases from J, with 15 bases between. The CDR3 region is CASSYSKWRGPEQYV. The CDR3 DNA reads TGTGCCAGCAGTTACTCTAAGTGGAGAGGACCCGAGCAGTACGTC.

This clonotype was detected a few times. The chain is built from TRBV24-1 and TRBJ2-5; a possible D gene is TRBD2 (5 bases). Trimming took 5 bases from V and 5 from J, leaving 14 bases between them. CDR1 is KGHDR, CDR2 SFDVKD, per germline. This CDR3 is 14 amino acids long. CDR3 coding DNA: TGTGCCACCAGTGCCCGAGGGAGTACGGAGACCCAGTACTTC. Amino acids: CATSARGSTETQYF.

The table lists this clonotype with a few counts. V is TRBV12-3 or TRBV12-4 and J is TRBJ2-1; D call uncertain. The CDR3 length is 15 residues. Trimming removed 4 bases at V and 2 bases at J, with 12 bases between. The CDR3 is CASSSGYITYNEQFF. The CDR3 coding sequence is TGTGCCAGCAGTTCCGGCTATATTACCTACAATGAGCAGTTCTTC.

V is TRBV2 and J is TRBJ2-1, with 13 bases lining up with TRBD2. Losses at the gene ends were 6 bases for V and 5 bases for J; bases not matched to a gene: 4. Germline V gene data show CDR1 as SNHLY and CDR2 as FYNNEI. This CDR3 contains 15 residues. The chain's CDR3 is CASRRGTSGDNEQFF. Written as DNA, the CDR3 is TGTGCCAGCAGGCGTGGGACTAGCGGGGACAATGAGCAGTTCTTC.

This chain connects TRBV5-6 to TRBJ1-2, with D perhaps matching TRBD1 (6 bases). CDR1 SGHDT and CDR2 YYEEEE come from the germline V gene. The V end lost 5 bases, the J end lost 7 bases, and 24 bases lay between the germline ends. The CDR3 runs to 16 residues. This CDR3 reads CASSPYGGPQVSGYTF. CDR3 DNA sequence: TGTGCCAGCAGTCCTTATGGGGGCCCACAGGTTTCTGGCTACACCTTC.

This clonotype has ten or more counts. V is TRBV12-3 or TRBV12-4 and J is TRBJ2-7; no firm D call. This CDR3 spans 13 amino acids. The V and J ends lost 6 bases and 7 bases respectively, with 16 bases between them. The CDR3 DNA reads as TGTGCCAGCAGCTTCTCCCAATTGGGAGAGCAGTACTTC. It codes for CASSFSQLGEQYF.

This clonotype was seen a few times. The chain combines TRBV3-1 with TRBJ1-1; D possibly corresponds to TRBD1 (5 bases). V dropped 7 bases and J dropped 6 bases, with 12 bases sitting between them. Germline V gene data show CDR1 as LGHDT and CDR2 as YNNKEL (reference sequence). The length of the CDR3 is 12 residues. The CDR3 nucleotides read TGTGCCAGCAACCTTGGGGGAGCTGAAGCTTTCTTT. This translates into CASNLGGAEAFF.

This clonotype was seen a handful of times. DNA of the CDR3: TGCGCCAGCAGCTTGAGGAGGGGAGACGAGCAGTACGTC. Its protein is CASSLRRGDEQYV. The V and J genes are TRBV5-1 and TRBJ2-7; D might be TRBD2 (6 bases). V was trimmed by 1 base and J by 5 bases, leaving 10 bases between them. CDR3 length equals 13 residues. From germline, CDR1 is SGHRS and CDR2 YFSETQ.

J is TRBJ2-7 and V is TRBV7-2, with D possibly being TRBD1 (5 bases). CDR3 length: 13 amino acids. The germline V gene encodes CDR1 SGHTA and CDR2 FQGNSA. Trimming pared 7 bases from V and 3 bases from J, leaving 13 bases between. DNA of the CDR3: TGTGCCAGCAAAGGGGTCGGACGCTACGAGCAGTACTTC. This gives the protein CASKGVGRYEQYF.

The sample holds many counts of this clonotype. The V gene is TRBV5-1, the J gene TRBJ2-2; tentative D call: TRBD1 (6 bases). V was cut by 0 bases and J by 4 bases, with 10 bases left in between. CDR3 length: 15 amino acids. Germline CDR1 reads SGHRS; CDR2 reads YFSETQ. This CDR3 is CASSLAGTTTGELFF. The CDR3 DNA is TGCGCCAGCAGCTTGGCCGGGACAACCACCGGGGAGCTGTTTTTT.

The rearrangement joins TRBV13 to TRBJ1-6; D perhaps matches TRBD1 (6 bases). Germline CDR1 PRHDT, CDR2 FYEKMQ (reference sequence). Trimming took 0 bases from V and 8 from J, leaving 8 bases between them. The CDR3 extends over 14 amino acids. The CDR3 loop reads CASSLGGAHSPLHF. The CDR3 DNA reads TGTGCCAGCAGCTTAGGGGGGGCGCATTCACCCCTCCACTTT.

V usage is TRBV20-1 and J usage is TRBJ1-1; the D is unclear. There are 13 residues in the CDR3. Germline loops: CDR1 DFQATT, CDR2 SNEGSKA (reference sequence). V was clipped by 7 bases and J by 0 bases, with 12 bases between them. CDR3 loop: CSVSSFLNTEAFF. The CDR3 bases are TGCAGTGTCAGCAGCTTCTTGAACACTGAAGCTTTCTTT.